This T cell receptor (beta chain) derives from a study of blood T cell repertoires in COVID-19. Germline-derived CDR1 and CDR2 are SEHNR and FQNEAQ (reference sequence). The CDR3 extends over 16 amino acids. The V end lost 1 base, the J end lost 3 bases, and 15 bases lay between the germline ends. Clones were read by immunoSEQ multiplex PCR, and TCRdb kept only the in-frame ones, dropping some. Here the sample spans about 110,000 clones, roughly 70% being singletons. The source is a woman in her thirties or forties with acute or convalescent COVID-19. Sequenced sample: peripheral blood. This sequence joins TRBV7-9 and TRBJ2-5, with a tentative D call TRBD2 (6 bases). CDR3: CASSLGDRGTKETQYF. The CDR3 DNA reads TGTGCCAGCAGCTTAGGAGACCGGGGGACGAAAGAGACCCAGTACTTC.